The T cell receptor beta chain described here comes from a study of blood T cells in healthy people across ages. Healthy Caucasian individuals from Russia aged about 6 to 100 served as donors. The second PCR ran about 6 to 12 cycles with a sample-barcoded 5' primer and J-beta primers. TCRdb re-called the 5' RACE reads with MiXCR, one entry per CDR3 protein. The sample includes around 850,000 distinct CDR3 sequences, 35% to 40% of them seen just once. CDR1 is SGHRS and CDR2 is YFSETQ in the germline V gene. CDR3 length: 14 amino acids. Deletions cut 0 bases from V and 4 bases from J, with 10 bases between.

The source of this sequence is a man between 18 and 35 years old in good health. The V and J genes are TRBV5-1 and TRBJ2-5; no reliable D call. The sample taken for sequencing was blood. CDR3 bases: TGCGCCAGCAGCTTGGAAACGGTAGGAGAGACCCAGTACTTC. Translating it yields CASSLETVGETQYF. Full variable domain (rest looked up from reference TRBV5-1 and TRBJ2-5): KAGVTQTPRYLIKTRGQQVTLSCSPISGHRSVSWYQQTPGQGLQFLFEYFSETQRNKGNFPGRFSGRQFSNSRSEMNVSTLELGDSALYLCASSLETVGETQYFGPGTRLLVL.